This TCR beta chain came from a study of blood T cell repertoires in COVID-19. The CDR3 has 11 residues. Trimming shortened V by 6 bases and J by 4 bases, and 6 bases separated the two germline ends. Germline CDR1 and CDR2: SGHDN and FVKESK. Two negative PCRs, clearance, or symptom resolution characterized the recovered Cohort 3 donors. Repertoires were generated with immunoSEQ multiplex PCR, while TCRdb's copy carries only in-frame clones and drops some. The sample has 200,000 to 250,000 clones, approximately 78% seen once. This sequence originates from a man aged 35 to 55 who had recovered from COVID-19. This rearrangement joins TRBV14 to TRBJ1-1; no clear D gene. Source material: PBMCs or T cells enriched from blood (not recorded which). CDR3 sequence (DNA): TGTGCCAGCAGTGCCGGCACTGAAGCTTTCTTT. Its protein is CASSAGTEAFF.